These T cell receptor beta chains were read from a single sample in a study of regulatory T cells in long-lasting Graves disease. TCRdb used MiXCR to reprocess the multiplex PCR reads, holding one entry per CDR3 protein. The top ten clones hold over 7% of a sample with roughly 560,000 distinct CDR3 sequences, around 11% of them seen once. These data also formed part of another study, on T cells in Graves' hyperthyroidism and ophthalmopathy.

Specimen: peripheral blood mononuclear cells (PBMCs), collected at new diagnosis, from a patient treated with antithyroid drugs. The receptors were sampled from a woman in her twenties or thirties with Graves disease. CDR3s leave out the opening cysteine and the closing phenylalanine or tryptophan.

v_gene: TRBV20-1; j_gene: TRBJ2-7; CDR3aa: SARALAGGTWGNEQY
v_gene: TRBV3-1; j_gene: TRBJ1-3; CDR3aa: ASSHWGNTIY
v_gene: TRBV6-2/TRBV6-3; j_gene: TRBJ2-3; CDR3aa: ASSYGAASSTDTQY
v_gene: TRBV11-2; j_gene: TRBJ1-4; CDR3aa: ASSGRQGATNEKLF
v_gene: TRBV28; j_gene: TRBJ2-7; CDR3aa: ASSFLQRSGEQY
v_gene: TRBV6-1; j_gene: TRBJ2-7; CDR3aa: ASSGFTRRDEQY
v_gene: TRBV6-2/TRBV6-3; j_gene: TRBJ2-1; CDR3aa: ASSLQGLGGIEQF
v_gene: TRBV7-3; j_gene: TRBJ2-1; CDR3aa: ASSQLGVEGDNEQF
v_gene: TRBV5-8; j_gene: TRBJ2-7; CDR3aa: ASTVTGGNGYEQY
v_gene: TRBV7-7; j_gene: TRBJ2-7; CDR3aa: ASSLARTGEQY
v_gene: TRBV11-3; j_gene: TRBJ1-1; CDR3aa: ASSSTEYGSAF
v_gene: TRBV28; j_gene: TRBJ2-1; CDR3aa: ASSFLPGSSSYNEQF
v_gene: TRBV4-3; j_gene: TRBJ2-7; CDR3aa: ASSQGRNYEQY
v_gene: TRBV20-1; j_gene: TRBJ2-7; CDR3aa: SARGQVDYEQY
v_gene: TRBV30; j_gene: TRBJ2-7; CDR3aa: AWSGVSGTYEQY
v_gene: TRBV10-3; j_gene: TRBJ2-1; CDR3aa: AISPREPNEQF
v_gene: TRBV20-1; j_gene: TRBJ2-1; CDR3aa: SARVRRDPYNEQF
v_gene: TRBV19; j_gene: TRBJ1-2; CDR3aa: ATTDRDDYGYT
v_gene: TRBV28; j_gene: TRBJ2-5; CDR3aa: ASSLWGGNQETQY
v_gene: TRBV19; j_gene: TRBJ2-3; CDR3aa: ASSLTYSLDYTDTQY
v_gene: TRBV11-2; j_gene: TRBJ1-1; CDR3aa: ASSLDRWGGNTEAF
v_gene: TRBV5-1; j_gene: TRBJ2-4; CDR3aa: ASSQQTGLLKNIQY
v_gene: TRBV27; j_gene: TRBJ2-3; CDR3aa: ASSLLDISDTQY
v_gene: TRBV5-8; j_gene: TRBJ2-3; CDR3aa: ASSVGAEGIASTDTQY
v_gene: TRBV2; j_gene: TRBJ2-1; CDR3aa: ASRQGLSGTTYNEQF
v_gene: TRBV12-3/TRBV12-4; j_gene: TRBJ1-4; CDR3aa: ASSPATGQGMKKLF
v_gene: TRBV6-5; j_gene: TRBJ1-1; CDR3aa: ASSSPPEQGEAF
v_gene: TRBV20-1; j_gene: TRBJ2-3; CDR3aa: SAPVGGGSDTQY
v_gene: TRBV6-1; j_gene: TRBJ2-7; CDR3aa: ASRLASGSYEQY
v_gene: TRBV7-2; j_gene: TRBJ1-1; CDR3aa: ASSPRGVEAF
v_gene: TRBV30; j_gene: TRBJ1-2; CDR3aa: AWRRSANYGYT
v_gene: TRBV28; j_gene: TRBJ1-3; CDR3aa: ASSLESSGNTIY
v_gene: TRBV20-1; j_gene: TRBJ1-2; CDR3aa: SASFTGTGGQGYT
v_gene: TRBV7-8; j_gene: TRBJ1-2; CDR3aa: ASSLAQDGYT
v_gene: TRBV9; j_gene: TRBJ1-2; CDR3aa: ASSVDGYGYT
v_gene: TRBV11-2; j_gene: TRBJ2-6; CDR3aa: ASSLVGVSSGLT
v_gene: TRBV7-9; j_gene: TRBJ1-5; CDR3aa: ASSRGGTGGNQPQH
v_gene: TRBV20-1; j_gene: TRBJ2-1; CDR3aa: SARGRGTGASYNEQF
v_gene: TRBV28; j_gene: TRBJ2-7; CDR3aa: ASSLWASGNYEQY
v_gene: TRBV7-9; j_gene: TRBJ2-7; CDR3aa: ASSFTGDTYEQY
v_gene: TRBV14; j_gene: TRBJ1-1; CDR3aa: ASSYLGGTEAF
v_gene: TRBV12-3/TRBV12-4; j_gene: TRBJ2-5; CDR3aa: ASSWGRGRSETQY
v_gene: TRBV11-3; j_gene: TRBJ2-5; CDR3aa: ASSLNYGETQY
v_gene: TRBV20-1; j_gene: TRBJ2-3; CDR3aa: SAKGTTSTDTQY
v_gene: TRBV5-4; j_gene: TRBJ2-2; CDR3aa: ASSFGRSSTGELF
v_gene: TRBV20-1; j_gene: TRBJ2-1; CDR3aa: SAREDRYNEQF
v_gene: TRBV3-1; j_gene: TRBJ1-6; CDR3aa: ASSVGQGGSPLH
v_gene: TRBV19; j_gene: TRBJ1-5; CDR3aa: ASSRKSNQPQH
v_gene: TRBV19; j_gene: TRBJ1-5; CDR3aa: ARHNTGQPQH
v_gene: TRBV3-1; j_gene: TRBJ1-2; CDR3aa: ASSHGRLLYGYT
v_gene: TRBV9; j_gene: TRBJ2-3; CDR3aa: ASSVGATSTDTQY
v_gene: TRBV20-1; j_gene: TRBJ2-1; CDR3aa: SARDKLAPGQGNEQF
v_gene: TRBV28; j_gene: TRBJ1-6; CDR3aa: ASTKPGVNSPLH